The clone carrying this T cell receptor beta chain has more than one count but fewer than ten. Its matching antigen is unknown. With 0 bases clipped from V and 2 bases from J, the junction kept 8 bases outside the gene matches. This CDR3 spans 17 amino acids. From germline, CDR1 is MGHRA and CDR2 YSYEKL. The record originates from a study of CD8 T cells in ankylosing spondylitis. General observations from the study: Seven to nine highly homologous variants formed a TCR beta motif that appeared characteristic of ankylosing spondylitis blood.

One entry per CDR3 protein results from TCRdb running MiXCR on the 5' RACE reads. Seen here are about 540,000 distinct CDR3 sequences, roughly 13% observed once, and the top ten hold 6.8%. Sequenced sample: blood, either unsorted or a sorted T cell fraction (not recorded which). The receptor was isolated from a male donor with ankylosing spondylitis. This chain links TRBV4-1 with TRBJ2-5; 8 bases align to TRBD1. For the CDR3, the DNA is TGCGCCAGCAGCCAAGACTTCTACAGGGGGACACAAGAGACCCAGTACTTC. As protein: CASSQDFYRGTQETQYF.